A single T cell receptor (beta chain) is shown here with its context. There is no known antigen for this receptor. No qualities accompany the bases; no much larger clone lies one base away. Receptor libraries were prepared by RT-PCR. Sequenced on an Illumina HiSeq 2500. TCRdb trimmed the raw reads at Q25, called clones with MiXCR and kept productive beta chains. A single entry per CDR3 protein holds the most common genes and DNA from its merged rows. A total of about 500,000 distinct CDR3 sequences appear in this sample, approximately 15% of them only once. Approximately 3% of the sample rests with the top ten. The sample belongs to a study of response to subunit inactivated influenza vaccine (dated by TCRdb to the late 2010s). With respect to the entire study: Deep quantitative T cell receptor repertoire profiling was used in the study to track responses to a trivalent subunit inactivated influenza vaccine. Results and caveats for the whole study, not just this receptor: The authors proposed that each seasonal influenza vaccination may bring in only a limited number of new T cells.

The CDR3 contains 13 residues, cysteine and phenylalanine counted. This entry keeps only the CDR3 DNA: 39 bases, framed from base 1. Per the germline V gene, ENHRY is the CDR1 and SYGVKD is the CDR2. Trimming accounts for 5 bases at V and 5 bases at J, while the number of junction bases matched to no gene is 5. The sequencing here drew on CD4+ T cells sorted from PBMCs, taken around 25 months after vaccination. Recombination connected TRBV10-3 to TRBJ2-5; the central 7 bases match TRBD2. The receptor comes from a man between 50 and 69 years old who received an inactivated influenza vaccine. Donor details come from another sample of the same person, matched by shared clones. The bases read TGTGCCATCAGTCCTGGGGGGGAGGAGACCCAGTACTTC. This translates into CAISPGGEETQYF.